This T cell receptor beta chain was retrieved from a study of blood T cells in healthy people across ages. The study's findings and limits: TCR beta diversity correlated strongly with naive T cell percentage. Researchers judged that diversity estimates from one million T cells fell short of true values. Among T cells, TCR beta diversity per million cells dropped roughly linearly as age rose.

This clonotype was counted a few times. Antigen specificity is unknown. A sample-barcoded 5' primer and a J-beta primer mix were used in a second PCR of roughly 6 to 11 cycles. TCRdb processed the 5' RACE reads anew with MiXCR; each CDR3 protein has one entry. The sample lists about 2 million distinct CDR3 sequences, 40% to 55% occurring once. Ten milliliters of peripheral blood were drawn from each donor into EDTA-treated tubes. Germline trimming cut 6 bases from V and 7 bases from J; bases unmatched to any gene: 17. The CDR3 is 15 residues long. Per the germline V gene, CDR1 is SQVTM and CDR2 is ANQGSEA.

This receptor was taken from a woman between 40 and 50 years old in good health. Sequencing was carried out using blood. The chain uses TRBV29-1 and TRBJ1-2; 7 bases align to TRBD1. The CDR3 DNA sequence: TGCAGCGTGCCCCGGGAAGGAGGGGGCGCGTTTGGCTACACCTTC. It codes for CSVPREGGGAFGYTF.